One sample yielded the 8 T cell receptor beta chains listed below, sequenced in a study of blood T cell repertoires in COVID-19. The data were produced by immunoSEQ multiplex PCR, yet TCRdb's version contains in-frame clones alone and is incomplete. The sample carries about 140,000 clones, about 79% recorded once. The source material was peripheral blood. The receptors stem from a man between 60 and 70 years old with active or convalescent COVID-19.

This clone was observed a few times. The chain recombines TRBV5-1 with TRBJ1-2, with D perhaps matching TRBD1 (6 bases). The V gene lost 0 bases and the J gene lost 5 bases, with 23 bases spanning the gap. This CDR3 is 18 amino acids long. CDR1 and CDR2 from the germline V gene are SGHRS and YFSETQ. The CDR3 sequence: CASSLGVGGEISGYGYTF. The DNA of the CDR3 is TGCGCCAGCAGCTTGGGGGTAGGGGGTGAAATCTCCGGGTATGGCTACACCTTC. The variable domain in full, completed from reference TRBV5-1 and TRBJ1-2, reads KAGVTQTPRYLIKTRGQQVTLSCSPISGHRSVSWYQQTPGQGLQFLFEYFSETQRNKGNFPGRFSGRQFSNSRSEMNVSTLELGDSALYLCASSLGVGGEISGYGYTFGSGTRLTVV.

The chain employs TRBV7-8 and TRBJ1-5, with 10 nucleotides matching TRBD1. Germline trimming cut 1 base from V and 8 bases from J; bases unmatched to any gene: 8. Germline V gives CDR1 SGHVS, CDR2 FQNEAQ. The CDR3 has 16 residues. CDR3 bases: TGTGCCAGCAGCTTAGGGTTCGGACAGGGGGTCAAGCCCCAGCATTTT. Its protein is CASSLGFGQGVKPQHF. Complete variable domain (other parts from reference TRBV7-8 and TRBJ1-5): GAGVSQSPRYKVAKRGQDVALRCDPISGHVSLFWYQQALGQGPEFLTYFQNEAQLDKSGLPSDRFFAERPEGSVSTLKIQRTQQEDSAVYLCASSLGFGQGVKPQHFGDGTRLSIL.

The J gene is TRBJ1-5, the V gene TRBV2, with a possible D match to TRBD1 (6 bases). V dropped 7 bases and J dropped 10 bases, with 14 bases sitting between them. CDR1 and CDR2 (germline): SNHLY, FYNNEI. The CDR3 is made up of 12 amino acids. In DNA form, the CDR3 reads TGTGCCAGCAAGGGGGAACCCGGCCCCCAGCATTTT. Translated, it gives CASKGEPGPQHF.

CDR3 sequence reads: CASSYDPGGGSPLHF. In DNA, the CDR3 is TGTGCCAGCAGTTACGACCCCGGGGGAGGCTCACCCCTCCACTTT. The chain couples TRBV6-2 or TRBV6-3 to TRBJ1-6; D may be TRBD1 (5 bases). CDR3 length: 15 residues. Germline loops: CDR1 MNHEY, CDR2 SVGEGT. Deletions cut 2 bases from V and 10 bases from J, with 15 bases between.

V is TRBV5-5 and J is TRBJ1-3; TRBD1 is a possible D gene (5 bases). Germline V gives CDR1 SGHKS, CDR2 YYEKEE (reference sequence). This CDR3 has 14 amino acids. The V gene lost 1 base and the J gene lost 8 bases, with 13 bases spanning the gap. The CDR3 nucleotides are TGTGCCAGCAGCTTGAACAGGTTTGGTCACACCATATATTTT. Protein sequence: CASSLNRFGHTIYF.

The chain is built from TRBV6-5 and TRBJ1-2, with 7 bases fitting TRBD1. The V and J ends lost 2 bases and 0 bases, in that order; junction bases with no gene match: 3. The CDR3 contains 15 residues. The germline V gene encodes CDR1 MNHEY and CDR2 SVGAGI. CDR3 residues: CASSYTGTANYGYTF. CDR3 DNA sequence: TGTGCCAGCAGTTACACTGGGACAGCTAACTATGGCTACACCTTC.

This chain links TRBV10-3 with TRBJ1-5; the D is unclear. Germline V CDR1 and CDR2: ENHRY, SYGVKD. Trimming removed 1 base at V and 7 bases at J, with 8 bases between. The CDR3 extends over 13 amino acids. CDR3: CAISEFPGQPQHF. CDR3 nucleotides: TGTGCCATCAGTGAGTTCCCGGGGCAGCCCCAGCATTTT.

V usage is TRBV12-3 or TRBV12-4 and J usage is TRBJ2-1, with D perhaps matching TRBD2 (5 bases). The CDR3 extends over 13 amino acids. V lost 5 bases to trimming and J lost 9 bases, with 14 bases between them. CDR3 protein: CASSGPHGGEQFF. CDR3 DNA: TGTGCCAGCAGTGGCCCCCACGGAGGTGAGCAGTTCTTC.